This T cell receptor (beta chain) was documented in a study of CXCR3-negative and CXCR3-positive naive CD8 T cells. Study in general: The study obtained 130 million to 150 million TRB reads, about 1.5 +/- 0.3 million per library. Study-wide points: Post-cryopreservation CXCR3 expression was partly diminished, and the bulk of assays employed fresh PBMCs. CXCR3-positive naive cells carried more hydrophobic TRB CDR3s than CXCR3-negative ones.

About this clonotype: Its antigen is undetermined.

The length of the CDR3 is 15 residues. From germline, CDR1 is MGHRA and CDR2 YSYEKL. The TRB libraries of cDNA were built by UMI-labeled 5' RACE. Reanalyzing the 5' RACE reads, TCRdb keeps one entry per CDR3 protein, without DNA. The table for this sample gives 130,000 to 150,000 distinct CDR3 sequences. The sample consisted of naive CXCR3+ CD8+ T cells from blood. Subset: CD45RO-CCR7+CD27+CD95- naive CD8+ T cells expressing CXCR3 (TNR3+). The receptor's source is a human donor in good health. Some clones in this sample may be carry-over from other donors' samples. V is TRBV4-1 and J is TRBJ1-4; absent DNA, TCRdb's TRBD1 call cannot be checked. CDR3 region: CASSQEDRPNEKLFF.